This T cell receptor beta chain emerged from a study of T cells in Graves' hyperthyroidism and ophthalmopathy. The study, taken as a whole, reports: Appearing also in blood were most of the thyroid clonotypes expanded above 0.001.

Trimming took 5 bases from V and 8 from J; bases not matched to a gene: 8. CDR3 size: 14 residues. The germline gives CDR1 SNHLY, CDR2 FYNNEI. In this sample, this clonotype turned up many times. Its cognate antigen is unknown. Amplification of TCR beta CDR3 regions used RNA as the template. The HTBI primer set drove a first-round RT-PCR of the TCR CDR3. Using its own MiXCR run on the multiplex PCR reads, TCRdb lists one record per CDR3 protein. The data show about 500,000 distinct CDR3 sequences, roughly a sixth seen once. The sample taken for sequencing was blood. This receptor was taken from a woman under 30 with Graves' hyperthyroidism. V and J are TRBV2 and TRBJ1-4, with 7 bases that match TRBD1. The DNA of the CDR3 is TGTGCCAGCAGTTACAGGGGTTCGGAAGAAAAACTGTTTTTT. Protein product: CASSYRGSEEKLFF. Full variable domain (rest looked up from reference TRBV2 and TRBJ1-4): EPEVTQTPSHQVTQMGQEVILRCVPISNHLYFYWYRQILGQKVEFLVSFYNNEISEKSEIFDDQFSVERPDGSNFTLKIRSTKLEDSAMYFCASSYRGSEEKLFFGSGTQLSVL.